Described below is a single T cell receptor beta chain sequence and its context. The entry originates in a study of blood T cell repertoires in COVID-19. Looking at the study overall: Both acute and convalescent COVID-19 samples were obtained from the United States, Italy and Spain.

Original methodology: Scientists estimated how many nucleated cells there were by amplifying reference gene primers. Generated by immunoSEQ multiplex PCR, the TCRdb table keeps only in-frame clones and is missing some. From that table come the V and J calls and clone size; the DNA was used to work out D and trimming. The table includes 130,000 to 150,000 clones, roughly 90% detected once. Germline trimming cut 2 bases from V and 8 bases from J; bases unmatched to any gene: 9. This CDR3 spans 15 amino acids. Germline lookup yields CDR1 MNHEY and CDR2 SMNVEV (reference sequence). This chain joins TRBV27 and TRBJ1-1, with TRBD1 matching 9 bases. The clonotype comes from a human donor in a cohort sampled during active COVID-19. Specimen: peripheral blood. CDR3 nucleotides: TGTGCCAGCAGTTTACCACAGGGGGCGGCGGTCGAAGCTTTCTTT. It yields the protein CASSLPQGAAVEAFF.